The 21 T cell receptor beta chains reported below all come from one sample, sequenced in a study of T cells in Graves' hyperthyroidism and ophthalmopathy. Amplification of TCR beta CDR3 regions was performed using RNA transcripts as template. The HTBI primer set drove a first-round RT-PCR of the TCR CDR3. TCRdb re-called the multiplex PCR reads through MiXCR, storing one row per CDR3 protein. This sample has about 300,000 distinct CDR3 sequences, with approximately 13% found just once. Input material: blood. These receptors were collected from a woman aged 35 to 49 with Graves' hyperthyroidism.

This clonotype was seen more than once but under ten times. The chain links TRBV7-9 to TRBJ1-3, with 9 nucleotides matching TRBD1. The V and J ends lost 3 bases and 9 bases, in that order; junction bases with no gene match: 3. The germline CDR1 and CDR2 sequences are SEHNR and FQNEAQ (reference sequence). The CDR3 has 13 residues. The CDR3: CASSLGTGRTIYF. The CDR3 nucleotides read TGTGCCAGCAGCTTGGGGACAGGGCGCACCATATATTTT.

The chain is built from TRBV20-1 and TRBJ1-2; 8 nucleotides agree with TRBD1. Germline CDR1 and CDR2: DFQATT and SNEGSKA (reference sequence). Trimming took 4 bases from V and 4 from J; bases not matched to a gene: 5. The CDR3 is made up of 13 amino acids. CDR3 sequence (DNA): TGCAGTGCTAAGACAGGGGACCGCTATGGCTACACCTTC. Protein sequence: CSAKTGDRYGYTF.

The rearrangement links TRBV19 to TRBJ2-2, with 9 nucleotides matching TRBD2. From germline, CDR1 is LNHDA and CDR2 SQIVND (reference sequence). The CDR3 is made up of 19 amino acids. Germline trimming cut 8 bases from V and 0 bases from J; bases unmatched to any gene: 16. CDR3 loop: CASAGASGKPTANTGELFF. CDR3 DNA sequence: TGTGCCAGTGCGGGGGCTAGCGGGAAACCAACAGCGAACACCGGGGAGCTGTTTTTT.

This clonotype was observed at least ten times. The chain couples TRBV29-1 to TRBJ2-1, with D perhaps assigned TRBD1 or TRBD2 (6 bases each). Germline V gives CDR1 SQVTM, CDR2 ANQGSEA. Trimming shortened V by 4 bases and J by 3 bases, and 10 bases separated the two germline ends. The CDR3 is 13 amino acids. The CDR3, as DNA: TGCAGCGTTGGGGGGGCAGACTACAATGAGCAGTTCTTC. The encoded protein is CSVGGADYNEQFF.

This clonotype was picked up many times. The CDR3 sequence is CSVAGSEGSEKLFF. The CDR3 DNA is TGCAGCGTTGCCGGGAGCGAGGGGAGTGAAAAACTGTTTTTT. The rearrangement joins TRBV29-1 to TRBJ1-4; possible D gene TRBD1, 5 bases. V was clipped by 4 bases and J by 7 bases, with 16 bases between them. The germline gives CDR1 SQVTM, CDR2 ANQGSEA. The CDR3 sequence is 14 residues long. Together with reference TRBV29-1 and TRBJ1-4, the CDR3 gives the full variable domain: SAVISQKPSRDICQRGTSLTIQCQVDSQVTMMFWYRQQPGQSLTLIATANQGSEATYESGFVIDKFPISRPNLTFSTLTVSNMSPEDSSIYLCSVAGSEGSEKLFFGSGTQLSVL.

This clonotype was counted ten times or more. The V call is TRBV6-6, the J call TRBJ1-1; D ambiguous. Trimming removed 1 base at V and 2 bases at J, with 8 bases between. This CDR3 has 14 residues. The germline CDR1 and CDR2 sequences are MNHNY and SVGAGI (reference sequence). The CDR3 is CASSYLTGNTEAFF. DNA for the CDR3: TGTGCCAGCAGTTACTTGACGGGAAACACTGAAGCTTTCTTT.

The gene calls are TRBV7-9 and TRBJ2-3; 14 bases agree with TRBD2. The trim removed 5 bases at V and 4 bases at J, leaving 8 bases unmatched. CDR1 SEHNR and CDR2 FQNEAQ come from the germline V gene (reference sequence). This CDR3 comprises 17 residues. The CDR3: CASSGRLAGGVSDTQYF. CDR3 coding DNA: TGTGCCAGCAGCGGACGACTAGCGGGAGGGGTTTCAGATACGCAGTATTTT.

This clonotype was recorded many times. The V gene is TRBV3-1, the J gene TRBJ2-1, with 7 bases identical to TRBD2. The V gene end was trimmed by 4 bases and the J gene end by 8 bases; junction bases not matched to a gene: 11. In germline, CDR1 is LGHDT, CDR2 YNNKEL (reference sequence). This CDR3 is 15 amino acids long. CDR3 loop: CASSPRTSLVHEQFF. The CDR3 nucleotides read TGTGCCAGCAGCCCGAGGACTAGTCTTGTACATGAGCAGTTCTTC.

V is TRBV28 and J is TRBJ2-7, with 11 positions matching TRBD2. V trimming: 6 bases; J trimming: 7 bases; junction bases outside the gene matches: 8. The CDR3 spans 14 residues. Germline V gene sequence: CDR1 MDHEN, CDR2 SYDVKM. The CDR3 region is CASRASGGPWEQYF. The CDR3 region has the DNA TGTGCCAGCAGGGCTAGCGGGGGGCCTTGGGAGCAGTACTTC.

In regard to this clonotype: A much larger clonotype is one base distant, so this may be a read error. This chain uses TRBV20-1 with TRBJ2-7; TRBD2 is a possible D gene (7 bases). CDR1 is DFQATT and CDR2 is SNEGSKA in the germline V gene (reference sequence). The CDR3 has 14 amino acids. V dropped 3 bases and J dropped 3 bases, with 15 bases sitting between them. CDR3 region: CSASVGGGSYEQYF. The CDR3 DNA is TGCAGTGCTAGTGTCGGGGGCGGGAGCTACGAGCAGTACTTC.

This clonotype was seen a handful of times. The chain is built from TRBV20-1 and TRBJ1-1; no firm D call. V was pared by 3 bases and J by 1 base, with 9 bases between. CDR1 and CDR2 (germline): DFQATT, SNEGSKA (reference sequence). This CDR3 spans 13 amino acids. The CDR3: CSASKQQNTEAFF. The CDR3 nucleotides read TGCAGTGCTAGCAAACAGCAGAACACTGAAGCTTTCTTT.

This clonotype was counted ten times or more. The chain couples TRBV30 to TRBJ2-5, with 9 bases identical to TRBD2. Germline V gene lookup returns CDR1 GTSNPN and CDR2 SVGIG (reference sequence). J was trimmed by 2 bases and V by 0 bases; bases with no gene match: 16. This CDR3 region has 19 residues. This chain's CDR3 is CAWSVEGWPRLADQETQYF. CDR3 sequence (DNA): TGTGCCTGGAGTGTAGAGGGTTGGCCCCGACTAGCGGATCAAGAGACCCAGTACTTC. Based on the CDR3 plus reference TRBV30 and TRBJ2-5, the full variable domain is SQTIHQWPATLVQPVGSPLSLECTVEGTSNPNLYWYRQAAGRGLQLLFYSVGIGQISSEVPQNLSASRPQDRQFILSSKKLLLSDSGFYLCAWSVEGWPRLADQETQYFGPGTRLLVL.

The chain joins TRBV19 to TRBJ1-5; maybe TRBD1 (6 bases). Trimming took off 5 bases at V and 3 bases at J, with 8 bases between the two ends. CDR1 is LNHDA, CDR2 SQIVND, per germline (reference sequence). This CDR3 spans 13 amino acids. The CDR3, as DNA: TGTGCCAGTAGTCAGGGGACCAATCAGCCCCAGCATTTT. Residues: CASSQGTNQPQHF.

The CDR3 DNA reads as TGTGCCAGCAGCCCAACGGGACAGGGTGATGAAAAACTGTTTTTT. Protein sequence: CASSPTGQGDEKLFF. The chain carries TRBV5-5 and TRBJ1-4; the match to TRBD1 covers 9 bases. The CDR3 is made up of 15 amino acids. The germline V gene has CDR1 SGHKS and CDR2 YYEKEE (reference sequence). V trimming: 4 bases; J trimming: 6 bases; junction bases outside the gene matches: 7. Looking up the rest from reference TRBV5-5 and TRBJ1-4 gives the full variable domain: DAGVTQSPTHLIKTRGQQVTLRCSPISGHKSVSWYQQVLGQGPQFIFQYYEKEERGRGNFPDRFSARQFPNYSSELNVNALLLGDSALYLCASSPTGQGDEKLFFGSGTQLSVL.

This clonotype appeared many times. This chain joins TRBV2 and TRBJ2-7, with TRBD2 identical over 8 bases. The germline V gene encodes CDR1 SNHLY and CDR2 FYNNEI. With V trimmed by 7 bases and J by 0 bases, 5 bases remained unmatched. The CDR3 runs to 14 residues. This CDR3 reads CASTGGTGSYEQYF. For the CDR3, the DNA is TGTGCCAGCACGGGGGGGACGGGCTCCTACGAGCAGTACTTC. Supplemented by reference TRBV2 and TRBJ2-7, the full variable domain reads EPEVTQTPSHQVTQMGQEVILRCVPISNHLYFYWYRQILGQKVEFLVSFYNNEISEKSEIFDDQFSVERPDGSNFTLKIRSTKLEDSAMYFCASTGGTGSYEQYFGPGTRLTVT.

This clonotype was recorded at least ten times. The chain couples TRBV27 to TRBJ2-3, with 8 bases identical to TRBD2. This CDR3 comprises 17 residues. V lost 6 bases, J lost 4 bases, and 15 bases stayed unmatched. CDR1 and CDR2 (germline): MNHEY, SMNVEV (reference sequence). The CDR3 sequence is CASRRKGLAYPPDTQYF. The CDR3 DNA follows: TGTGCCAGCAGACGGAAAGGACTAGCCTACCCCCCAGATACGCAGTATTTT.

This clonotype was seen only a few times. This sequence joins TRBV10-3 and TRBJ2-5; D unclear. Germline V gene lookup returns CDR1 ENHRY and CDR2 SYGVKD. V was cut by 3 bases and J by 2 bases, with 13 bases left in between. CDR3 length: 15 amino acids. Here the CDR3 reads CAISEGISWQETQYF. Here the CDR3 DNA reads TGTGCCATCAGTGAAGGTATCTCCTGGCAAGAGACCCAGTACTTC.

This clonotype showed up many times. The CDR3 region has the DNA TGTGCCAGCAGCCCTTCCGGACAGGGACAGTACTTC. The encoded protein is CASSPSGQGQYF. V and J are TRBV3-1 and TRBJ2-5, with 8 bases lining up with TRBD1. Trimming took 4 bases from V and 11 from J; bases not matched to a gene: 6. The germline CDR1 and CDR2 sequences are LGHDT and YNNKEL (reference sequence). The CDR3 is 12 residues long.

This clonotype was seen at least ten times. The rearrangement links TRBV10-3 to TRBJ2-2; TRBD1 agrees at 9 bases. The CDR3 covers 14 residues. Trimming at V came to 7 bases and at J to 3 bases, leaving 3 bases not matched to a gene. The germline gives CDR1 ENHRY, CDR2 SYGVKD. The CDR3 sequence: CAIKGQGDTGELFF. In DNA form, the CDR3 reads TGTGCCATCAAGGGACAGGGCGACACCGGGGAGCTGTTTTTT.

The chain uses TRBV6-2 or TRBV6-3 and TRBJ2-7, with D uncertain. The CDR3 covers 13 residues. V shed 5 bases and J shed 5 bases, with 13 bases lying between them. From germline, CDR1 is MNHEY and CDR2 SVGEGT. The CDR3 DNA reads as TGTGCCAGCAGTCCTCCTACTCCCCACGAGCAGTACTTC. Protein: CASSPPTPHEQYF.

This clonotype was picked up many times. The gene calls are TRBV19 and TRBJ2-1; D tentatively reads TRBD1 or TRBD2 (6 bases each). V was clipped by 5 bases and J by 2 bases, with 13 bases between them. The CDR3 is made up of 15 amino acids. Germline V gene lookup returns CDR1 LNHDA and CDR2 SQIVND (reference sequence). In DNA, the CDR3 is TGTGCCAGTAGTGCCCAGGGGAGGACCTACAATGAGCAGTTCTTC. It yields the protein CASSAQGRTYNEQFF.